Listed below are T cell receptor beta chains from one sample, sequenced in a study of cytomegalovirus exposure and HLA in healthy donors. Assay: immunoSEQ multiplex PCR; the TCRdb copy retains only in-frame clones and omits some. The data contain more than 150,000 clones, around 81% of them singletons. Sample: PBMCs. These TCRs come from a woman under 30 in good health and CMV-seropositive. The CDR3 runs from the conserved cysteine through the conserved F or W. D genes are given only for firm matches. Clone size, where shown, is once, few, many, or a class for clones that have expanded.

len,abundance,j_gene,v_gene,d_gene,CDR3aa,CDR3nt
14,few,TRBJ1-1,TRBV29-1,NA,CSVAKQFLGTEAFF,TGCAGCGTTGCTAAACAGTTCTTGGGCACTGAAGCTTTCTTT
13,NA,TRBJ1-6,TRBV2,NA,CASDQGSFSPLHF,TGTGCCAGCGATCAGGGGTCTTTTTCACCCCTCCACTTT
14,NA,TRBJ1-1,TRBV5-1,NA,CASSFQGGNTEAFF,TGCGCCAGCAGCTTCCAGGGTGGGAACACTGAAGCTTTCTTT
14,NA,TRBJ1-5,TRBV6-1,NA,CASRPAGFSQPQHF,TGTGCCAGCCGCCCTGCGGGTTTCAGTCAGCCCCAGCATTTT
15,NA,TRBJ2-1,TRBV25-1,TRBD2,CASSESSGGVDEQFF,TGTGCCAGCAGTGAGTCTAGCGGGGGAGTCGATGAGCAGTTCTTC
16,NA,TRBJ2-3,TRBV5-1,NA,CASSLRLASSTDTQYF,TGCGCCAGCAGCTTGCGGCTAGCCTCAAGCACAGATACGCAGTATTTT
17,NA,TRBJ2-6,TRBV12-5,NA,CASGLTPPSAGANVLTF,TGTGCTAGTGGTTTGACCCCCCCCAGCGCTGGGGCCAACGTCCTGACTTTC
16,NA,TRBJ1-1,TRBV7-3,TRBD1,CASSPGTGALNTEAFF,TGTGCCAGCAGTCCCGGGACAGGGGCCTTGAACACTGAAGCTTTCTTT
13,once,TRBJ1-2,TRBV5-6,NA,CASKITSNYGYTF,TGTGCCAGCAAAATTACTTCCAACTATGGCTACACCTTC
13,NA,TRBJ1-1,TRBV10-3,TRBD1,CATVKTGEGEAFF,TGTGCCACCGTTAAGACAGGGGAAGGTGAAGCTTTCTTT
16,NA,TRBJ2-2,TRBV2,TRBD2,CASSPTGTRETGELFF,TGTGCCAGCAGTCCAACCGGGACTAGAGAAACCGGGGAGCTGTTTTTT
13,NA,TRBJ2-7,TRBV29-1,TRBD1,CSVADRTVHEQYF,TGCAGCGTGGCGGACAGGACCGTACACGAGCAGTACTTC
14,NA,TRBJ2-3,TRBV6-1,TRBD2,CASSSAGGTDTQYF,TGTGCCAGCAGTTCCGCGGGGGGCACAGATACGCAGTATTTT
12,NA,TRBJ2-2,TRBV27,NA,CASSLYTGELFF,TGTGCCAGCAGTCTCTACACCGGGGAGCTGTTTTTT
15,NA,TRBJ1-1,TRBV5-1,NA,CASSLADGGGTEAFF,TGCGCCAGCAGCTTGGCCGACGGGGGTGGCACTGAAGCTTTCTTT
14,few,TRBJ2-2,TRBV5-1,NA,CASSPGSNTGELFF,TGCGCCAGCAGCCCAGGGTCGAACACCGGGGAGCTGTTTTTT
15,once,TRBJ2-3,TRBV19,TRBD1,CASSLIGQGGDTQYF,TGTGCCAGTAGCCTCATCGGACAGGGGGGAGATACGCAGTATTTT
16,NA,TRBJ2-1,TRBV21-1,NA,CASSNETRRVYNEQFF,TGTGCCAGCAGCAATGAGACTAGGAGGGTTTACAATGAGCAGTTCTTC
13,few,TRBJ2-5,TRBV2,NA,CASSGFLGETQYF,TGTGCCAGCAGTGGTTTCCTCGGGGAGACCCAGTACTTC
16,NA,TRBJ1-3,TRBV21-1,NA,CASSKCETASGNTIYF,TGTGCCAGCAGCAAATGTGAAACAGCCTCTGGAAACACCATATATTTT
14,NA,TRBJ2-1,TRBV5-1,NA,CASLVSGVGLEQFF,TGCGCCAGTCTCGTGTCAGGGGTGGGGCTTGAGCAGTTCTTC
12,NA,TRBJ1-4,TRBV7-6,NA,CASSPLIEKLFF,TGTGCCAGCAGCCCCCTTATTGAAAAACTGTTTTTT
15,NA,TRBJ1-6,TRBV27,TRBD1,CASSAATGSASPLHF,TGTGCCAGCAGTGCCGCGACAGGGTCAGCTTCACCCCTCCACTTT
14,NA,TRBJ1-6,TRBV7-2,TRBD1,CASSLVDRGTPLHF,TGTGCCAGCAGCTTAGTGGACAGGGGAACCCCCCTCCACTTT
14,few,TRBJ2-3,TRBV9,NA,CASSISGSTDTQYF,TGTGCCAGCAGCATTAGCGGTAGCACAGATACGCAGTATTTT
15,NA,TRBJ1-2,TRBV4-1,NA,CASSQEGGLGYGYTF,TGCGCCAGCAGCCAGGAAGGGGGTTTGGGCTATGGCTACACCTTC
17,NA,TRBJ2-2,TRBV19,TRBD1,CASSLRTGGMTTGELFF,TGTGCCAGTAGCCTTCGGACAGGGGGCATGACTACCGGGGAGCTGTTTTTT
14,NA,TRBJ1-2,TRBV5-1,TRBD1,CASSLGEGGRGYTF,TGCGCCAGCAGCTTGGGGGAAGGGGGCCGCGGCTACACCTTC
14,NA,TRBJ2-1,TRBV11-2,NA,CASSGGASYNEQFF,TGTGCCAGCAGCGGGGGGGCCTCCTACAATGAGCAGTTCTTC
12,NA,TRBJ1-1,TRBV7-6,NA,CAAGPGATEAFF,TGTGCCGCCGGGCCAGGGGCCACTGAAGCTTTCTTT
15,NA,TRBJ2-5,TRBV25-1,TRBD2,CASSDYSGLEETQYF,TGTGCCAGCAGTGATTACTCAGGACTAGAAGAGACCCAGTACTTC
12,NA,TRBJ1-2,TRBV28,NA,CVTKEGAGGYTF,TGTGTGACCAAAGAAGGGGCTGGGGGCTACACCTTC
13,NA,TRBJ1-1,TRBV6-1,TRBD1,CASSHRGLTEAFF,TGTGCCAGCAGTCACAGGGGGCTAACTGAAGCTTTCTTT
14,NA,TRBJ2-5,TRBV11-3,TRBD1,CASSPRTGGETQYF,TGTGCCAGCAGCCCCCGGACAGGGGGGGAGACCCAGTACTTC
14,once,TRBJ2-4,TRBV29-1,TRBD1,CSVLTGPTKNSQYF,TGCAGCGTCCTGACAGGGCCGACCAAAAACAGTCAGTACTTC
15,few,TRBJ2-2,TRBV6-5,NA,CAVGPLEFLAGELFF,TGTGCCGTGGGGCCGCTCGAGTTTCTCGCCGGGGAGCTGTTTTTT
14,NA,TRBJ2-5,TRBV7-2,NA,CASSLAGPKETQYF,TGTGCCAGCAGCTTGGCAGGGCCCAAAGAGACCCAGTACTTC
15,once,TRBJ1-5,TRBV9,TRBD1,CASSVTGGFNQPQHF,TGTGCCAGCAGCGTGACAGGGGGCTTCAATCAGCCCCAGCATTTT
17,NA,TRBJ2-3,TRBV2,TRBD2,CASSFSTSGGAADTQYF,TGTGCCAGCAGTTTTTCGACTAGCGGGGGGGCAGCAGATACGCAGTATTTT
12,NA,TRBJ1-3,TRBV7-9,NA,CASSGGASTIYF,TGTGCCAGCAGCGGGGGGGCAAGCACCATATATTTT